Sequencing of this TCR beta chain was carried out in a study of radiotherapy plus CTLA-4 blockade in lung cancer. Clones were read by immunoSEQ multiplex PCR, and TCRdb kept only the in-frame ones, dropping some. This sample has 110,000 or so clones; about four fifths occur once, and the top ten carry about 5%. CDR3 length: 15 amino acids. The germline CDR1 and CDR2 sequences are SEHNR and FQNEAQ (reference sequence). V was shortened by 2 bases and J by 6 bases, with 16 bases between the two germline ends. Sequences were derived from peripheral blood, sampled from a patient treated with radiotherapy plus ipilimumab. The chain carries TRBV7-9 and TRBJ1-2, with unresolved D. The origin of this receptor is a human donor with non-small cell lung cancer who had a partial response to radiotherapy plus ipilimumab. CDR3 loop: CASSLIVSRRNGYTF. The CDR3 nucleotides read TGTGCCAGCAGCTTAATAGTGAGTAGGAGAAATGGCTACACCTTC.